The present TCR beta chain was sequenced within a study of read filtering for tumor transcriptome and immune sequencing. Study in general: IR-seq gave about 3.5 to 10.27 million TCR reads per sample; RNA-seq gave roughly 75 to 1,300. Study-level points and caveats: IR-seq and RNA-seq agreed better without single-read clonotypes.

The library was built from roughly 400 ng RNA with molecular barcoded adaptors for alpha/delta and beta/gamma chains. Using its own MiXCR run on the reads, TCRdb lists one record per CDR3 protein. The table includes about 48,000 distinct CDR3 sequences, roughly 18% detected once. This clonotype was detected ten times or more. The target antigen is unknown. Germline lookup yields CDR1 MDHEN and CDR2 SYDVKM. The CDR3 runs 12 residues. The V end was cut by 7 bases, the J end by 3 bases, with 10 bases between. The specimen was a population of CD138-negative cells sorted from bone marrow. This chain connects TRBV28 to TRBJ2-7, with a tentative D call TRBD1 (5 bases). The source is a donor at least 40 years old with multiple myeloma. CDR3 nucleotide sequence: TGTGCCAGCACCACGCAGGGCTACGAGCAGTACTTC. Translated, it gives CASTTQGYEQYF.